This T cell receptor (beta chain) was recovered during a study of shared clonotypes between healthy human individuals. With respect to this clone: The antigen is unknown.

The germline V and J ends were trimmed by 5 bases and 5 bases, with 9 bases remaining between them. The V gene's germline CDR1 is SEHNR and CDR2 FQNEAQ (reference sequence). The CDR3 has 12 residues. Regarding the study as a whole: Only blood samples were collected, and tissue repertoires likely differ. Memory subsets had estimated richness that was generally smaller than that of naive subsets.

In the study's own analysis: Quality scores were absent from the junction-only immunoSEQ sequences, so filtering differed. Repertoires were generated with immunoSEQ multiplex PCR, while TCRdb's copy carries only in-frame clones and drops some. V, J and clone size reflect that table, while D and trimming were determined from the DNA. The data contain about a million clones, around three quarters of them seen just once; the ten biggest clones take up 0.89%. Investigators divided CD4+ cells into CD45RA+ naive and CD45RA-negative memory subsets. The sequence derives from a man aged 18-30 years in good health. Some clones in this sample may be carry-over from other donors' samples. Sequencing used memory CD4+ T cells from PBMCs. Subset reported: CD45RA-negative fraction. V is TRBV7-9 and J is TRBJ1-2; D is unresolved. The CDR3 is CASSPGEYGYTF. As DNA, the CDR3 is TGTGCCAGCAGCCCCGGGGAATATGGCTACACCTTC. Full variable domain (rest looked up from reference TRBV7-9 and TRBJ1-2): DTGVSQNPRHKITKRGQNVTFRCDPISEHNRLYWYRQTLGQGPEFLTYFQNEAQLEKSRLLSDRFSAERPKGSFSTLEIQRTEQGDSAMYLCASSPGEYGYTFGSGTRLTVV.